Sequencing of this T cell receptor beta chain was carried out in a study of shared clonotypes between healthy human individuals. Assay: immunoSEQ multiplex PCR; the TCRdb copy retains only in-frame clones and omits some. The sample consists of just over 2,000,000 clones, about 95% of them appearing once. Germline V lookup: CDR1 MNHNY, CDR2 SVGAGI (reference sequence). The CDR3 is 14 amino acids. Deletions cut 6 bases from V and 5 bases from J, with 16 bases between. This TCR came from a man between 18 and 29 years old in good health. The chain employs TRBV6-6 and TRBJ2-5, with D uncertain. Sequencing was carried out using naive CD4+ T cells sorted from blood. As to subset: CD45RA+ positively selected. CDR3: CASSHDSIGETQYF. CDR3 in DNA: TGTGCCAGCAGCCACGACTCGATCGGGGAGACCCAGTACTTC.